This T cell receptor (beta chain) was identified in a study of identical twins. Regarding the study as a whole: Conclusions rested on cross-sectional statistics rather than following the same donors.

All donors were healthy Caucasians. To note about this clonotype: The antigen remains undetermined.

This CDR3 is built from 15 residues. CDR1 is KGHDR and CDR2 is SFDVKD in the germline V gene. Trimming shortened V by 2 bases and J by 5 bases, and 14 bases separated the two germline ends. A universal primer site was added by template switching, and unique molecular identifiers were carried by the cDNA. TCRdb re-analysed the 5' RACE reads in MiXCR, keeping a single row per CDR3 protein. This sample has 400,000 to 600,000 distinct CDR3 sequences, with 20% to 25% found just once. Separately, the same data were catalogued under a study of yellow fever vaccine responses in identical twins.

This chain uses TRBV24-1 with TRBJ2-5; D is perhaps TRBD2 (6 bases). The sequenced sample consisted of CD4+ T cells sorted from blood. The receptor was derived from a woman aged 18-30 years in good health. The CDR3: CATSDSGLMWETQYF. CDR3 DNA: TGTGCCACCAGTGATTCTGGACTAATGTGGGAGACCCAGTACTTC.